This is a list of T cell receptor beta chains from one sample in a study of cytomegalovirus exposure and HLA in healthy donors. Data came from immunoSEQ multiplex PCR; TCRdb stores just in-frame clones and leaves some out. The table lists 110,000 to 150,000 clones, more than 65% of them singletons, with approximately 1.8% in the top ten. The material sequenced was PBMCs. Receptor source: a woman younger than 45 in good health and CMV-seronegative. Both conserved end residues are part of each CDR3. The order of the fields is V gene, clone size, D gene, J gene, CDR3 protein, CDR3 DNA. The D gene is left open where the match is weak. Size values are once, few and many counts, or a class for expanded clones, and some rows have none.

TRBV7-9,-,-,TRBJ1-4,CSSSEGRGTTNEKLFF,TGTTCCAGCAGCGAGGGCAGGGGAACAACTAATGAAAAACTGTTTTTT
TRBV5-6,-,-,TRBJ1-6,CASSLGQTNSPLHF,TGTGCCAGCAGCTTGGGACAGACAAATTCACCCCTCCACTTT
TRBV9,-,TRBD2,TRBJ2-3,CASTSGGAYTDTQYF,TGTGCCAGCACTAGCGGGGGGGCCTACACAGATACGCAGTATTTT
TRBV6-5,-,TRBD1,TRBJ1-4,CASSYSPGQRNEKLFF,TGTGCCAGCAGTTACTCTCCGGGACAGCGTAATGAAAAACTGTTTTTT
TRBV25-1,few,-,TRBJ1-1,CASSGSILGTEAFF,TGTGCCAGCAGTGGATCTATCCTAGGCACTGAAGCTTTCTTT
TRBV2,-,TRBD2,TRBJ2-1,CASSDERGPALGQFF,TGTGCCAGCAGTGATGAGCGGGGTCCCGCCTTGGGGCAGTTCTTC
TRBV4-1,-,-,TRBJ1-5,CASSLGGGPGEPQHF,TGCGCCAGCAGCCTCGGGGGGGGCCCGGGCGAGCCCCAGCATTTT
TRBV30,-,TRBD2,TRBJ2-1,CAWSVKLGTSGKNEQFF,TGTGCCTGGAGTGTAAAGCTTGGGACTAGCGGGAAAAATGAGCAGTTCTTC
TRBV10-3,-,TRBD1,TRBJ1-6,CAISEGTGNNSPLHF,TGTGCCATCAGTGAAGGGACAGGGAATAATTCACCCCTCCACTTT
TRBV5-1,-,-,TRBJ1-2,CASSSFGGGYGYTF,TGCGCCAGCAGCTCCTTCGGGGGGGGCTATGGCTACACCTTC
TRBV29-1,-,-,TRBJ1-6,CSVRRTENSPLHF,TGCAGCGTTCGAAGGACAGAGAATTCACCCCTCCACTTT
TRBV29-1,-,-,TRBJ1-5,CSVVQGNNQPQHF,TGCAGCGTTGTACAGGGAAACAATCAGCCCCAGCATTTT
TRBV7-9,-,-,TRBJ2-7,CASSSSAVSYEQYF,TGTGCCAGCAGCTCGTCCGCGGTTTCCTACGAGCAGTACTTC
TRBV2,-,TRBD2,TRBJ2-5,CASSDREGETQYF,TGTGCCAGCAGTGACAGGGAGGGGGAGACCCAGTACTTC
TRBV7-9,-,TRBD1,TRBJ1-5,CASSFQGTGGIVSNQPQHF,TGTGCCAGCAGCTTTCAAGGGACAGGGGGCATAGTTAGCAATCAGCCCCAGCATTTT
TRBV9,-,TRBD1,TRBJ2-7,CASSVGQGASQYF,TGTGCCAGCAGCGTAGGGCAGGGGGCAAGCCAGTACTTC
TRBV2,-,-,TRBJ1-3,CASSELIGTHSGNTIYF,TGTGCCAGCAGTGAACTGATTGGCACACACTCTGGAAACACCATATATTTT
TRBV28,-,TRBD1,TRBJ2-4,CASSPGQGPKNIQYF,TGTGCCAGCAGCCCCGGACAGGGTCCCAAAAACATTCAGTACTTC
TRBV5-1,-,TRBD2,TRBJ2-3,CASSLATSGSTDTQYF,TGCGCCAGCAGCTTGGCTACTAGCGGGAGCACAGATACGCAGTATTTT